This entry is about one T cell receptor beta chain. Its antigen is unidentified. There are 16 residues in the CDR3. Germline V gives CDR1 SGHTA, CDR2 FQGNSA. V lost 2 bases, J lost 8 bases, and 6 bases stayed unmatched. This entry is derived from a study of OX40 agonist ivuxolimab in advanced cancers. Study as a whole: All patients had ivuxolimab intravenously every 2 weeks at 0.01 to 10 mg/kg. Participants could have had prior anti-PD-1, anti-PD-L1 or anti-CTLA-4 therapy, and more than 35% had some. General study results and limits: Some nonresponders additionally presented with little normalized T-cell clonal expansion.

People who had autoimmune disease history or systemic immunosuppression were excluded. Here immunoSEQ multiplex PCR was the method, and the copy in TCRdb shows in-frame clones only, minus some. The sample holds 70,000 to 80,000 clones, roughly 85% seen once. The sample consisted of CD4+ or CD8+ T cells sorted from blood, taken in a trial of the OX40 agonist ivuxolimab. The chain has TRBV7-2 and TRBJ2-1, with 13 nucleotides matching TRBD2. The TCR was taken from an adult with an advanced solid tumor such as melanoma, head and neck, liver or kidney cancer. CDR3 residues: CASSLTPTSGRHEQFF. DNA for the CDR3: TGTGCCAGCAGCTTAACTCCGACTAGCGGGAGGCATGAGCAGTTCTTC.